Listed here are 3 T cell receptor beta chains from one sample, sequenced in a study of cytomegalovirus exposure and HLA in healthy donors. Primers: 60 Vbeta forward and 13 Jbeta reverse. Data came from immunoSEQ multiplex PCR; TCRdb stores just in-frame clones and leaves some out. This sample carries some 180,000 clones, roughly 87% of them seen once, and the ten largest clones take 1.5% to 1.7%. The source material was PBMCs. The origin of the receptors is a man aged 35 to 55 in good health and CMV-seronegative.

This chain connects TRBV9 to TRBJ1-3; TRBD1 matches at 7 bases. V trimming: 4 bases; J trimming: 1 base; junction bases outside the gene matches: 5. From germline, CDR1 is SGDLS and CDR2 YYNGEE. The CDR3 consists of 15 residues. The CDR3 loop reads CASSPRDRSGNTIYF. CDR3 nucleotides: TGTGCCAGCAGCCCCCGGGACAGATCTGGAAACACCATATATTTT.

This chain joins TRBV6-1 and TRBJ2-2, with TRBD1 identical over 11 bases. This CDR3 has 15 amino acids. J gave up 8 bases and V 4 bases, and 6 bases lay outside the gene matches. CDR1 is MNHNS and CDR2 is SASEGT in the germline V gene. CDR3 nucleotide sequence: TGTGCCAGCAGTGCCGGGACAGGGGGTTCGGGGGAGCTGTTTTTT. Its translation is CASSAGTGGSGELFF.

V and J are TRBV7-6 and TRBJ2-3, with 8 bases fitting TRBD2. Germline V lookup: CDR1 SGHVS, CDR2 FNYEAQ. The CDR3 has 15 amino acids. The ends lost 5 bases at V and 1 base at J; junction bases unmatched: 5. CDR3 sequence (DNA): TGTGCCAGCAGCCGACTAGCGTTGCGCACAGATACGCAGTATTTT. It translates to CASSRLALRTDTQYF.